This entry describes one T cell receptor (beta chain). Its binding antigen is unknown. It has no much larger one-base neighbor in the sample; base qualities were not kept. The immunoSEQ Assay, a bias-controlled multiplex PCR, was used to amplify TCRbeta CDR3 regions from genomic DNA. Per the original workflow: Within the assay, amplification of reference gene primers was used to estimate how many nucleated cells each sample contained. To quantify the absolute abundance of each unique TCRbeta CDR3 rearrangement, sequence reads were collapsed and filtered. For each sample, productive Simpson clonality was calculated as the square root of Simpson's diversity index across productive rearrangements. Sourced from immuneACCESS, this table was stored by TCRdb with only in-frame sequences that have V and J called. A share of the clones is absent; for the studies checked, an unresolved V gene accounts for under half, and the remainder has no known explanation. The DNA was the basis for D and trimming; V, J and clone size are from that table. The sample yields about 180,000 clones; more than 70% were counted once. Jointly, the top ten make up about 4.1% of the sample.

The source of the sample is a study of blood T cell repertoires in COVID-19 (dated by TCRdb to 2018 to 2021). Context from the whole study: The collaborator samples originated in the United States, Italy and Spain and spanned the acute and convalescent phases of COVID-19. The material from the prospective study consisted of cDNA or gDNA derived from T cells, B-cell-depleted T cells, or PBMCs. Deeply sampled blood TCRbeta repertoires from subjects exposed to, actively infected with, or recovered from COVID-19 were included in the dataset. The repertoires were made available in a free public database intended to serve as a resource for research on the immune response to SARS-CoV-2. The samples were drawn from two sources: the first 160 participants of the ongoing ImmuneRACE study, and 950 to 1,500 subjects contributed by 6 global collaborators. A de-identified subject ID, COVID-19 status, age in years and sex were almost always included in the sample metadata. Where available, HLA class I and class II types were taken from metadata supplied by the sample provider and were not determined by assay-based typing.

From a lookup of the germline V gene (reference sequence), CDR1 and CDR2 are LGHDT and YNNKEL. V is shortened by 7 bases, J by 0 bases, and the region joining them spans 7 bases. The CDR3 covers 14 residues, taking in both the cysteine and the phenylalanine. Only the CDR3 part of the read is kept: 42 bases, read in frame from the first base. Here is what the overall study found, with its caveats: How much clinical and demographic metadata was included differed by source and by participant, and the metadata was provided uncurated.

Whole blood was collected in K2EDTA tubes by collaborating institutions according to the institutions' own protocols. For TCRbeta analysis, collaborators shipped samples as frozen whole blood, isolated PBMCs, or DNA extracted from either of those sample types. The source of this sequence is a woman in her twenties or thirties with acute or convalescent COVID-19. The rearrangement joined TRBV3-1 (or the pseudogene TRBV3-2) to TRBJ2-6; a tentative D match to TRBD2 spans 6 bases. The sequencing sample was made of peripheral blood. The CDR3 region: CASTSDSGANVLTF. Read as DNA, the sequence is TGTGCCAGCACTAGCGACTCTGGGGCCAACGTCCTGACTTTC.